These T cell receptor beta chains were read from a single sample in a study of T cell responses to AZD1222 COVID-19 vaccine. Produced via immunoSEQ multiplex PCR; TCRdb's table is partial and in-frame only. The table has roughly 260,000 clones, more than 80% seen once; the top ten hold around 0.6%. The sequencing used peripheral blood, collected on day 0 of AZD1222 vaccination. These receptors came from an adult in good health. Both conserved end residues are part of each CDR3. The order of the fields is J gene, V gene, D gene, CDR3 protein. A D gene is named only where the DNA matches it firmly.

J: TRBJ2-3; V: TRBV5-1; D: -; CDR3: CATANGGRTDTQYF
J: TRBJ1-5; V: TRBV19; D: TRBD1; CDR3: CASSWTGVSNQPQHF
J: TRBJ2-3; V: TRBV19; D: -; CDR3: CASSFWERATDTQYF
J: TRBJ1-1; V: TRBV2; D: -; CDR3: CASRTVFMNTEAFF
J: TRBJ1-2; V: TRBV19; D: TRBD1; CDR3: CASSIAGQVFGYTF
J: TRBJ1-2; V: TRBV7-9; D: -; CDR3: CASSSNSGNYGYTF
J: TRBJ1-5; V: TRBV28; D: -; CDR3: CASSPGLENQPQHF
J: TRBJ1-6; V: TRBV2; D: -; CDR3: CASSPSGNSNNSPLHF
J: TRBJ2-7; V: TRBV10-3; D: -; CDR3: CAIRHSTGTYEQYF
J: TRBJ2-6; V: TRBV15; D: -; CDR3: CATSSYELGGANVLTF
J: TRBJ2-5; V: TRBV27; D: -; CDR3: CASSLLGQKETQYF
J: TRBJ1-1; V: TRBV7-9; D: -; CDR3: CASSLMGARVNTEAFF
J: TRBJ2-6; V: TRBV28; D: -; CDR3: CASRSWGSGANVLTF
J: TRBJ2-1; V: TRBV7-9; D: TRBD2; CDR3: CASSPGLAGGYEQFF
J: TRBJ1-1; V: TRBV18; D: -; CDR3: CASSPSVRVGTEAFF
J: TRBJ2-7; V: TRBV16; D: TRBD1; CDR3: CASSPDRGGSYEQYF
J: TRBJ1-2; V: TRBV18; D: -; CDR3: CASSPEGGGYTF
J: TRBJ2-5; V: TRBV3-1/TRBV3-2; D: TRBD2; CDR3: CASSQDGSGGAGETQYF
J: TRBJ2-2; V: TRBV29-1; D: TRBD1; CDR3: CSGNRGPTGELFF
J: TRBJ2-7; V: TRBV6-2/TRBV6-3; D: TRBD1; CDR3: CASSAGTGFYEQYF
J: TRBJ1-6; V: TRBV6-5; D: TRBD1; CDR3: CASSYSTGDSPLHF
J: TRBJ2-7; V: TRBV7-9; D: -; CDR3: CASSSVAISYEQYF
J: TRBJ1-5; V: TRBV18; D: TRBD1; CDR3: CASSPGQGAAQPQHF
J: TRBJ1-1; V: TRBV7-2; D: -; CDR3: CASSLDPGVTEAFF
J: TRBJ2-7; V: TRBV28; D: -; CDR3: CASNGDLATPYEQYF
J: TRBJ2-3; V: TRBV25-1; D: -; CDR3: CASSEFSPDTQYF
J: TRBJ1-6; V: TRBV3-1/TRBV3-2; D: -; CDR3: CASSPRSLPTGEIYNSPLHF
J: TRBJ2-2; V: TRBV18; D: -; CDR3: CASSPAVGSTGELFF
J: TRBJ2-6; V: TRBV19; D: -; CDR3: CASKSLLGGANVLTF
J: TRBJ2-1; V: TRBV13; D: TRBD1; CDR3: CASSLGTGVGNEQFF
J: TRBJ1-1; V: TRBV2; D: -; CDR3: CASSESGASEAFF
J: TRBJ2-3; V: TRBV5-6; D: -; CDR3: CASSWGGTSTDTQYF
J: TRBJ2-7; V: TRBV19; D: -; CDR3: CASSDRYEQYF
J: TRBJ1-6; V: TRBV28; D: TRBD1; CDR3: CASSLTGGARPLHF
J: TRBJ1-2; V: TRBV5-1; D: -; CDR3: CASSSQGPTYGYTF
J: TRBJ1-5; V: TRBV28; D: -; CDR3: CASSLDNQPQHF
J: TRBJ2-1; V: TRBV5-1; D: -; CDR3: CASSLAYNEQFF
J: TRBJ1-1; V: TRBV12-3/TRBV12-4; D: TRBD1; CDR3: CASSPGGTEAFF
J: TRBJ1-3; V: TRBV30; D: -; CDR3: CAWSVGSTSSGNTIYF
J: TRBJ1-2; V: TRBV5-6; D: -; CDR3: CASSPVVSGNYGYTF
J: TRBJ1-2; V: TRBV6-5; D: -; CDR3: CASSFRGDGYTF